The 18 T cell receptor beta chains reported below all come from one sample, sequenced in a study of cytomegalovirus exposure and HLA in healthy donors. PCR used 60 Vbeta primers and 13 Jbeta primers. This table comes from immunoSEQ multiplex PCR, and its TCRdb copy is limited to in-frame clones, with some not included. The sample records some 150,000 clones, approximately 10% being singletons. The source material was PBMCs. These TCRs come from a woman aged 40 to 55 in good health and CMV-seropositive.

The gene calls are TRBV5-4 and TRBJ1-2; D might be TRBD1 (6 bases). V was shortened by 7 bases and J by 8 bases, with 21 bases between the two germline ends. The CDR3 extends over 14 amino acids. CDR1 SGHNT and CDR2 YYREEE come from the germline V gene (reference sequence). CDR3 region: CASGWGPDQIGYTF. The CDR3 coding sequence is TGTGCCAGCGGCTGGGGGCCAGATCAGATCGGCTACACCTTC.

A few counts support this clone. Other nucleotide sequences from this sample produce the same CDR3. The chain links TRBV7-2 to TRBJ2-3, with 8 nucleotides matching TRBD2. The CDR3 length is 14 residues. From germline, CDR1 is SGHTA and CDR2 FQGNSA. With V trimmed by 9 bases and J by 6 bases, 11 bases remained unmatched. The CDR3 loop reads CARPPQRGRDTQYF. The CDR3 nucleotides are TGTGCCAGGCCCCCCCAGCGGGGGAGGGATACGCAGTATTTT.

This clone was picked up a small number of times. The chain recombines TRBV6-5 with TRBJ1-4, with D unresolved. V was shortened by 0 bases and J by 2 bases, with 10 bases between the two germline ends. Germline V gene data show CDR1 as MNHEY and CDR2 as SVGAGI. The CDR3 sequence is 16 residues long. As DNA, the CDR3 is TGTGCCAGCAGTTACTCATCCGGGAGCACTAATGAAAAACTGTTTTTT. Amino acid sequence: CASSYSSGSTNEKLFF.

This clone appeared a few times. The V call is TRBV14, the J call TRBJ2-7, with 8 bases that match TRBD1. Germline values: CDR1 SGHDN, CDR2 FVKESK. This CDR3 is built from 14 residues. V was clipped by 5 bases and J by 0 bases; unmatched bases: 3. This CDR3 is CASSDRGPSYEQYF. For the CDR3, the DNA is TGTGCCAGCAGCGACAGGGGCCCCTCCTACGAGCAGTACTTC.

This clone appeared a few times. The V and J genes are TRBV5-4 and TRBJ2-5; no reliable D call. V was trimmed by 0 bases and J by 5 bases, leaving 17 bases between them. The CDR3 consists of 16 residues. Looked up from germline, CDR1 is SGHNT and CDR2 is YYREEE (reference sequence). The CDR3 DNA reads as TGTGCCAGCAGCTTGGCCGCGGAACGCACCCGGGAGACCCAGTACTTC. It translates to CASSLAAERTRETQYF.

This clone was found a few times. This rearrangement joins TRBV10-3 to TRBJ1-5, with TRBD1 matching 10 bases. This CDR3 is built from 13 residues. The V gene's germline CDR1 is ENHRY and CDR2 SYGVKD. Trimming took 2 bases from V and 11 from J; bases not matched to a gene: 3. CDR3 bases: TGTGCCATCAGTGAGATGGGGACAGGGGCCCAGCATTTT. Amino acid sequence: CAISEMGTGAQHF.

This clone was found a few times. This chain joins TRBV4-3 and TRBJ2-1; possible D gene TRBD2, 5 bases. The germline gives CDR1 LGHNA, CDR2 YSLEER. The V gene lost 2 bases and the J gene lost 1 base, with 12 bases spanning the gap. The CDR3 is 16 amino acids. The CDR3 nucleotides are TGCGCCAGCAGCCAAATTTCCGGGGTATCCTACAATGAGCAGTTCTTC. This translates into CASSQISGVSYNEQFF.

The table lists this clone with a few counts. The same CDR3 arises from other DNA sequences in this sample as well. V usage is TRBV6-1 and J usage is TRBJ1-2, with D possibly TRBD1 on 6 matching bases. Germline CDR1 and CDR2: MNHNS and SASEGT. V shed 6 bases and J shed 4 bases, with 15 bases lying between them. This CDR3 spans 14 amino acids. The CDR3 sequence: CASSPGQSSYGYTF. The CDR3 nucleotides are TGTGCCAGCAGCCCAGGACAGTCCTCCTATGGCTACACCTTC.

The table lists this clone with a few counts. The CDR3 loop is CASSQETGGYNEQFF. DNA of the CDR3: TGCGCCAGCAGCCAAGAGACAGGGGGCTACAATGAGCAGTTCTTC. This sequence joins TRBV4-1 and TRBJ2-1, with TRBD1 matching 9 bases. The CDR3 runs 15 residues. CDR1 and CDR2 (germline): MGHRA, YSYEKL. The J segment lost 3 bases and the V segment lost 0 bases, leaving 0 bases of the junction unmatched.

This clone was observed at least ten times. V and J are TRBV7-2 and TRBJ2-7; 13 bases align to TRBD2. CDR1 is SGHTA and CDR2 is FQGNSA in the germline V gene. Trimming cost V 5 bases and J 5 bases; bases outside gene matches: 6. CDR3 length equals 15 residues. The CDR3 sequence: CASSPGLAGANEQYF. The CDR3 DNA reads TGTGCCAGCAGCCCCGGACTAGCGGGGGCGAACGAGCAGTACTTC.

V gene TRBV5-4 combines with J gene TRBJ2-7; tentative D call: TRBD1 (5 bases). The CDR3 extends over 15 amino acids. CDR1 and CDR2 (germline): SGHNT, YYREEE (reference sequence). Trimming pared 4 bases from V and 0 bases from J, leaving 14 bases between. The CDR3 loop reads CASSAQGAVSYEQYF. The DNA of the CDR3 is TGTGCCAGCAGCGCCCAAGGGGCGGTCTCCTACGAGCAGTACTTC.

The gene calls are TRBV28 and TRBJ1-1; 8 positions agree with TRBD1. The germline V gene has CDR1 MDHEN and CDR2 SYDVKM. The CDR3 length is 16 residues. After removal of 3 bases from V and 5 bases from J, the junction contained 11 bases not matched to a gene. CDR3 sequence: CASSFGAGGIRTEAFF. The CDR3 bases are TGTGCCAGCAGTTTCGGGGCAGGGGGCATTCGGACTGAAGCTTTCTTT.

This clone was detected only a few times. The rearrangement joins TRBV5-6 to TRBJ2-5; perhaps TRBD2 as D (5 bases). This CDR3 has 13 amino acids. Trimming left V 0 bases short and J 7 bases short, with 10 bases between. The germline V gene encodes CDR1 SGHDT and CDR2 YYEEEE. CDR3 DNA sequence: TGTGCCAGCAGCTTGGGGAGGACGGGGACCCAGTACTTC. Its protein is CASSLGRTGTQYF.

The chain uses TRBV18 and TRBJ2-5; TRBD1 agrees at 7 bases. Germline V lookup: CDR1 KGHSH, CDR2 LQKENI. The CDR3 is 15 amino acids. Unmatched junction bases numbered 6, after V lost 4 bases and J lost 1 base. The CDR3 DNA follows: TGTGCCAGCTCACTCCGCCGGGACAGCCAAGAGACCCAGTACTTC. Translation gives CASSLRRDSQETQYF.

This clone has just a few counts. The V call is TRBV6-5, the J call TRBJ2-4; D not certain. Germline CDR1 is MNHEY and CDR2 is SVGAGI. This CDR3 contains 14 residues. V was shortened by 2 bases and J by 1 base, with 6 bases between the two germline ends. CDR3 sequence: CASSYGPAKNIQYF. As DNA, the CDR3 is TGTGCCAGCAGTTACGGGCCGGCCAAAAACATTCAGTACTTC.

The chain joins TRBV27 to TRBJ1-5, with TRBD1 identical over 10 bases. The CDR3 totals 13 residues. V lost 6 bases, J lost 5 bases, and 1 base stayed unmatched. Germline assignment: CDR1 MNHEY and CDR2 SMNVEV (reference sequence). The CDR3 DNA is TGTGCCAGCAGCGGACAGGGGGATCAGCCCCAGCATTTT. Protein: CASSGQGDQPQHF.

This chain connects TRBV6-6 to TRBJ1-4, with TRBD1 as a possible D gene (6 bases). The germline gives CDR1 MNHNY, CDR2 SVGAGI (reference sequence). This CDR3 has 12 amino acids. The ends were cut back, 6 bases at V and 8 bases at J, with 10 bases in the middle. The CDR3, as DNA: TGTGCCAGCAGAGACACAGGGGAAAAACTGTTTTTT. This translates into CASRDTGEKLFF.

This clone was counted only a few times. The rearrangement links TRBV5-1 to TRBJ2-3, with TRBD2 identical over 11 bases. The V and J ends lost 0 bases and 2 bases, in that order; junction bases with no gene match: 11. The V gene's germline CDR1 is SGHRS and CDR2 YFSETQ. This CDR3 contains 19 residues. CDR3 loop: CASSLAPGLAGGLTDTQYF. CDR3 coding DNA: TGCGCCAGCAGCTTGGCTCCCGGGCTAGCGGGGGGCCTCACAGATACGCAGTATTTT.